The next 24 T cell receptor beta chains were all read from a single sample in a study of cytomegalovirus exposure and HLA in healthy donors. Here immunoSEQ multiplex PCR was the method, and the copy in TCRdb shows in-frame clones only, minus some. The sample has 150,000 to 200,000 clones; over 85% are singletons. The sequenced sample consisted of PBMCs. All receptors derive from a man aged 18-30 years in good health and CMV-seropositive.

The chain combines TRBV4-1 with TRBJ2-7, with 10 positions matching TRBD1. The CDR3 covers 14 residues. Looked up from germline, CDR1 is MGHRA and CDR2 is YSYEKL. V lost 4 bases and J lost 3; bases outside the gene matches: 3. The DNA for the CDR3 is TGCGCCAGCAGCCCCGGACAGGGGGGCTACGAGCAGTACTTC. This codes for CASSPGQGGYEQYF.

The chain joins TRBV11-3 to TRBJ1-1; 9 bases fit TRBD1. V gave up 2 bases and J gave up 6 bases; unmatched junction bases: 13. The germline CDR1 and CDR2 sequences are SGHNT and YENEEA. The CDR3 length is 17 residues. Here the CDR3 reads CASSLSGWGQGLPEAFF. DNA for the CDR3: TGTGCCAGCAGCTTATCAGGGTGGGGACAGGGCCTTCCTGAAGCTTTCTTT.

The chain has TRBV5-1 and TRBJ2-7; the D is unclear. The germline V gene has CDR1 SGHRS and CDR2 YFSETQ. This CDR3 has 14 amino acids. V was pared by 1 base and J by 0 bases, with 8 bases between. The CDR3 DNA reads as TGCGCCAGCAGCTTGAGCGCTCTCTCCTACGAGCAGTACTTC. Residues: CASSLSALSYEQYF.

This chain joins TRBV5-8 and TRBJ1-5; no clear D gene. The ends were cut back, 5 bases at V and 0 bases at J, with 6 bases in the middle. Germline V gives CDR1 SGHTS, CDR2 YDEGEE. This CDR3 is built from 13 residues. The CDR3 sequence is CASRTYSNQPQHF. For the CDR3, the DNA is TGTGCCAGCAGAACATATAGCAATCAGCCCCAGCATTTT.

V gene TRBV18 combines with J gene TRBJ2-1; 14 bases are shared with TRBD2. Germline CDR1 KGHSH, CDR2 LQKENI. CDR3 length equals 16 residues. The ends lost 3 bases at V and 8 bases at J; junction bases unmatched: 6. As DNA, the CDR3 is TGTGCCAGCTCACCCCCGGGACTAGCGGGAGAAGATGAGCAGTTCTTC. Translation: CASSPPGLAGEDEQFF.

V and J are TRBV12-1 and TRBJ1-1; the table's TRBD1 call for D was not verified on the DNA. TRBV12-1 represents a pseudogene. This CDR3 has 18 amino acids. The CDR3 sequence: CASSFSPGPVSLGTEAFF. The CDR3 bases are TGTGCCAGCAGCTTTAGCCCAGGCCCAGTATCACTTGGGACTGAAGCTTTCTTT.

The chain joins TRBV4-1 to TRBJ2-1, with D possibly being TRBD1 (5 bases). V lost 0 bases and J 9 bases, leaving 9 bases between the germline ends. Germline V gives CDR1 MGHRA, CDR2 YSYEKL. The CDR3 consists of 13 residues. CDR3 loop: CASSQDRVGEQFF. CDR3 nucleotide sequence: TGCGCCAGCAGCCAAGACAGGGTCGGTGAGCAGTTCTTC.

The rearrangement links TRBV27 to TRBJ1-1, with TRBD1 as a possible D gene (6 bases). The germline V gene has CDR1 MNHEY and CDR2 SMNVEV (reference sequence). V lost 6 bases and J lost 6, with 20 bases in between. This CDR3 contains 15 residues. The CDR3 coding sequence is TGTGCCAGCAGGTGGGGGGGCAGGGAATTTGCTGAAGCTTTCTTT. The encoded protein is CASRWGGREFAEAFF.

In this sample, this clone turned up once. The V gene is TRBV7-2, the J gene TRBJ2-7; 9 bases are a match to TRBD2. The CDR3 length is 21 residues. CDR1 is SGHTA and CDR2 is FQGNSA in the germline V gene. After removal of 0 bases from V and 2 bases from J, the junction contained 20 bases not matched to a gene. The CDR3 protein is CASSLAPGGWGVSGRAYEQYF. The CDR3 DNA follows: TGTGCCAGCAGCTTAGCGCCGGGAGGTTGGGGGGTTAGCGGGAGAGCCTACGAGCAGTACTTC.

The V gene is TRBV5-5, the J gene TRBJ1-2; D not certain. Germline CDR1 SGHKS, CDR2 YYEKEE (reference sequence). The CDR3 totals 16 residues. V was shortened by 0 bases and J by 0 bases, with 12 bases between the two germline ends. The CDR3 DNA is TGTGCCAGCAGCTTGGGGTCGGTGAGAGCTAACTATGGCTACACCTTC. It yields the protein CASSLGSVRANYGYTF.

V gene TRBV19 combines with J gene TRBJ2-3; 7 nucleotides agree with TRBD2. Germline-derived CDR1 and CDR2 are LNHDA and SQIVND (reference sequence). V lost 4 bases to trimming and J lost 0 bases; unmatched junction nucleotides: 7. The CDR3 covers 16 residues. The CDR3 region is CASSKNIAGSTDTQYF. The CDR3 DNA reads TGTGCCAGTAGTAAAAATATAGCGGGCAGCACAGATACGCAGTATTTT.

The gene calls are TRBV7-3 and TRBJ2-6; D possibly corresponds to TRBD1 (6 bases). The CDR3 runs to 19 residues. V was trimmed by 4 bases and J by 0 bases, leaving 19 bases between them. Germline CDR1 reads SGHTA; CDR2 reads FQGTGA. The CDR3 reads CASSSLRDKEDSGANVLTF. The CDR3 DNA reads TGTGCCAGCAGCTCCTTGAGGGACAAAGAGGACTCTGGGGCCAACGTCCTGACTTTC. Full variable domain (missing parts from reference TRBV7-3 and TRBJ2-6): GAGVSQTPSNKVTEKGKYVELRCDPISGHTALYWYRQSLGQGPEFLIYFQGTGAADDSGLPNDRFFAVRPEGSVSTLKIQRTERGDSAVYLCASSSLRDKEDSGANVLTFGAGSRLTVL.

V gene TRBV28 combines with J gene TRBJ2-3, with D perhaps matching TRBD1 (5 bases). With 3 bases removed from V and 2 bases from J, the gap between germline ends came to 12 bases. The CDR3 has 15 amino acids. Germline CDR1 is MDHEN and CDR2 is SYDVKM. CDR3 amino acids: CASSLGHKPTDTQYF. CDR3 DNA sequence: TGTGCCAGCAGTTTGGGGCATAAACCCACAGATACGCAGTATTTT.

This chain joins TRBV27 and TRBJ1-2, with TRBD1 as a possible D gene (5 bases). V gave up 5 bases and J gave up 6 bases, with 19 bases separating them. CDR1 is MNHEY, CDR2 SMNVEV, per germline (reference sequence). This CDR3 spans 15 amino acids. The CDR3 DNA sequence: TGTGCCAGCAGTGTTAGGGGTCGGGGGTTAGATGGCTACACCTTC. It translates to CASSVRGRGLDGYTF.

The J gene is TRBJ1-2, the V gene TRBV27, with TRBD1 matching 9 bases. V was clipped by 6 bases and J by 8 bases; unmatched bases: 10. The CDR3 is 14 residues long. The germline gives CDR1 MNHEY, CDR2 SMNVEV (reference sequence). The CDR3 sequence: CASSWGQGIWGYTF. The CDR3 nucleotides read TGTGCCAGCAGCTGGGGACAGGGAATTTGGGGCTACACCTTC.

The CDR3 here is CAIRSTSGRTNEQFF. The CDR3 DNA is TGTGCCATCAGATCTACTAGCGGGAGGACTAATGAGCAGTTCTTC. This chain connects TRBV10-3 to TRBJ2-1, with 12 bases matching TRBD2. Per germline, CDR1 ENHRY and CDR2 SYGVKD. The CDR3 is 15 residues long. Germline trimming cut 6 bases from V and 7 bases from J; bases unmatched to any gene: 7.

The chain joins TRBV6-1 to TRBJ2-1, with TRBD2 matching 11 bases. The V gene end was trimmed by 2 bases and the J gene end by 6 bases; junction bases not matched to a gene: 9. The germline gives CDR1 MNHNS, CDR2 SASEGT. The CDR3 covers 17 residues. The CDR3 nucleotides are TGTGCCAGCAGTGAACAACTAGCGGGAGTATCCCCCAATGAGCAGTTCTTC. Its translation is CASSEQLAGVSPNEQFF.

This chain uses TRBV5-1 with TRBJ1-1; 10 bases agree with TRBD1. The CDR3 runs 15 residues. V trimming: 2 bases; J trimming: 5 bases; junction bases outside the gene matches: 6. Germline CDR1 SGHRS, CDR2 YFSETQ. In DNA form, the CDR3 reads TGCGCCAGCAGCTTACCGGGACAGGGGACAACTGAAGCTTTCTTT. This encodes CASSLPGQGTTEAFF.

The J gene is TRBJ1-2, the V gene TRBV19; unclear D gene. The CDR3 runs 15 residues. V dropped 1 base and J dropped 0 bases, with 9 bases sitting between them. The germline gives CDR1 LNHDA, CDR2 SQIVND (reference sequence). The CDR3 DNA is TGTGCCAGTAGTATAGGAGGGAAAGCTAACTATGGCTACACCTTC. It specifies CASSIGGKANYGYTF.

This sequence joins TRBV5-6 and TRBJ2-7; 8 bases map to TRBD1. V gave up 0 bases and J gave up 1 base; unmatched junction bases: 6. Germline CDR1 is SGHDT and CDR2 is YYEEEE. The CDR3 is made up of 16 amino acids. CDR3 protein: CASSLAGTGGSYEQYF. CDR3 nucleotides: TGTGCCAGCAGCTTGGCCGGAACAGGGGGGTCCTACGAGCAGTACTTC. The entire variable domain, with the rest obtained from reference TRBV5-6 and TRBJ2-7, is as follows: DAGVTQSPTHLIKTRGQQVTLRCSPKSGHDTVSWYQQALGQGPQFIFQYYEEEERQRGNFPDRFSGHQFPNYSSELNVNALLLGDSALYLCASSLAGTGGSYEQYFGPGTRLTVT.

The gene calls are TRBV2 and TRBJ1-4; 7 bases line up with TRBD1. The CDR3 runs 15 residues. Germline loops: CDR1 SNHLY, CDR2 FYNNEI. The V and J ends lost 1 base and 8 bases, in that order; junction bases with no gene match: 7. The CDR3, as DNA: TGTGCCAGCAGTGAAGTGTTCAGGGGGGAAGAAAAACTGTTTTTT. Translating it yields CASSEVFRGEEKLFF.

In this sample, this clone turned up a few times. At the DNA level, this CDR3 is encoded by other sequences in the same sample as well. The V and J genes are TRBV28 and TRBJ1-5, with a weak D call TRBD1 (6 bases). Trimming took 4 bases from V and 0 from J, leaving 7 bases between them. The CDR3 totals 14 residues. CDR1 is MDHEN and CDR2 is SYDVKM in the germline V gene. CDR3 DNA: TGTGCCAGCAGTTCAGGGGATAGCAATCAGCCCCAGCATTTT. Encoded protein: CASSSGDSNQPQHF.

The gene calls are TRBV4-2 and TRBJ2-7, with TRBD1 as a possible D gene (5 bases). V dropped 0 bases and J dropped 2 bases, with 8 bases sitting between them. CDR1 LGHNA and CDR2 YNFKEQ come from the germline V gene. This CDR3 has 14 amino acids. This chain's CDR3 is CASSQDLDTYEQYF. The CDR3 DNA reads as TGTGCCAGCAGCCAAGACTTGGACACCTACGAGCAGTACTTC.

This clone was counted only a few times. This sequence joins TRBV28 and TRBJ1-5; tentatively, D is TRBD1 (6 bases). Between the trimmed V and J ends, which lost 6 bases and 0 bases, there was a span of 12 bases. Germline V gives CDR1 MDHEN, CDR2 SYDVKM. CDR3 length: 15 amino acids. The CDR3 DNA reads as TGTGCCAGCAGACCCGGGACACCTAGCAATCAGCCCCAGCATTTT. Translation: CASRPGTPSNQPQHF.